Following are 18 T cell receptor beta chains from one sample sequenced in a study of cytomegalovirus exposure and HLA in healthy donors. Clones were read by immunoSEQ multiplex PCR, and TCRdb kept only the in-frame ones, dropping some. This repertoire shows approximately 71,000 clones, approximately 94% found once; its top ten account for more than 0.9%. Sequenced input: PBMCs. Receptor source: a woman aged 18-29 years in good health and CMV-seronegative.

The V gene is TRBV4-1, the J gene TRBJ2-5, with 14 bases identical to TRBD2. Per the germline V gene, CDR1 is MGHRA and CDR2 is YSYEKL. This CDR3 contains 18 residues. The junction had 8 bases not matched to a gene; V was cut back by 0 bases and J by 5 bases. The CDR3 region has the DNA TGCGCCAGCAGCCAAGAGGCTTGGGGACTAGCGGGGGCGGAGACCCAGTACTTC. Translating it yields CASSQEAWGLAGAETQYF.

This clone was found once. The rearrangement uses TRBV6-4 and TRBJ1-2, with a weak D call TRBD1 (6 bases). V was cut by 7 bases and J by 4 bases, with 13 bases left in between. This CDR3 has 13 amino acids. Germline CDR1 and CDR2: MRHNA and SNTAGT. The CDR3 sequence is CASIAPRGYGYTF. CDR3 DNA sequence: TGTGCCAGCATCGCGCCCAGGGGCTATGGCTACACCTTC.

CDR3 sequence reads: CASSPAGGLAGYEQYF. The CDR3 coding sequence is TGTGCCAGCAGTCCCGCGGGGGGGCTAGCGGGCTACGAGCAGTACTTC. The chain is built from TRBV28 and TRBJ2-7, with 9 bases identical to TRBD2. Germline-derived CDR1 and CDR2 are MDHEN and SYDVKM. V was clipped by 5 bases and J by 3 bases; unmatched bases: 11. The CDR3 runs 16 residues.

The CDR3 coding sequence is TGTGCCAGCAGCGTCTGGACAGGACAGAACACTGAAGCTTTCTTT. Its translation: CASSVWTGQNTEAFF. The chain joins TRBV9 to TRBJ1-1, with 7 bases identical to TRBD1. The germline CDR1 and CDR2 sequences are SGDLS and YYNGEE. This CDR3 has 15 residues. V gave up 2 bases and J gave up 1 base; unmatched junction bases: 5.

The chain uses TRBV29-1 and TRBJ2-7; 7 nucleotides line up with TRBD1. With 3 bases clipped from V and 5 bases from J, the junction kept 7 bases outside the gene matches. Germline values: CDR1 SQVTM, CDR2 ANQGSEA. The CDR3 has 13 amino acids. CDR3 in DNA: TGCAGCGTTGACGCCGGGACAGAACACGAGCAGTACTTC. Translation gives CSVDAGTEHEQYF.

The J gene is TRBJ1-4, the V gene TRBV5-8; 10 nucleotides align to TRBD1. With V trimmed by 4 bases and J by 6 bases, 6 bases remained unmatched. The germline V gene encodes CDR1 SGHTS and CDR2 YDEGEE. The CDR3 is 15 amino acids. CDR3 residues: CASSRSGTGDEKLFF. CDR3 in DNA: TGTGCCAGCAGCAGATCCGGGACAGGGGATGAAAAACTGTTTTTT.

V usage is TRBV28 and J usage is TRBJ1-4; 12 bases agree with TRBD1. Losses at the gene ends were 6 bases for V and 7 bases for J; bases not matched to a gene: 12. CDR1 is MDHEN and CDR2 is SYDVKM in the germline V gene. This CDR3 is built from 17 residues. The CDR3 is CASSSTGQGALGEKLFF. The CDR3 DNA is TGTGCCAGCAGCTCAACGGGACAGGGGGCGCTGGGTGAAAAACTGTTTTTT.

The chain is built from TRBV5-4 and TRBJ2-1; 9 bases are shared with TRBD2. The germline V gene encodes CDR1 SGHNT and CDR2 YYREEE (reference sequence). The V and J ends lost 3 bases and 7 bases, in that order; junction bases with no gene match: 11. This CDR3 is built from 16 residues. CDR3 coding DNA: TGTGCCAGCAGCTCCCGAGGTAGCGGGAGAGGAAATGAGCAGTTCTTC. It encodes CASSSRGSGRGNEQFF. Drawing the rest from reference TRBV5-4 and TRBJ2-1, the complete variable domain is ETGVTQSPTHLIKTRGQQVTLRCSSQSGHNTVSWYQQALGQGPQFIFQYYREEENGRGNFPPRFSGLQFPNYSSELNVNALELDDSALYLCASSSRGSGRGNEQFFGPGTRLTVL.

The chain combines TRBV4-1 with TRBJ1-2; possibly TRBD1 for D (5 bases). Germline values: CDR1 MGHRA, CDR2 YSYEKL. The V end was cut by 0 bases, the J end by 4 bases, with 18 bases between. The CDR3 runs to 17 residues. The DNA of the CDR3 is TGCGCCAGCAGCCAAGATTATTCCCAGGGACTCGGCTATGGCTACACCTTC. It codes for CASSQDYSQGLGYGYTF.

J is TRBJ1-1 and V is TRBV5-4; perhaps TRBD1 as D (6 bases). Germline-derived CDR1 and CDR2 are SGHNT and YYREEE (reference sequence). CDR3 size: 14 residues. V was cut by 4 bases and J by 3 bases, with 13 bases left in between. The CDR3 region has the DNA TGTGCCAGCAGCGGGGGGGGGCGGGACACTGAAGCTTTCTTT. Amino acids: CASSGGGRDTEAFF.

This clone was counted a single time. The chain joins TRBV4-3 to TRBJ2-6; D unresolved. The CDR3 has 15 residues. Germline V lookup: CDR1 LGHNA, CDR2 YSLEER. The V and J ends lost 4 bases and 3 bases respectively, with 10 bases between them. The CDR3 bases are TGCGCCAGCAGCCCATCTGAGGATGGGGCCAACGTCCTGACTTTC. It yields the protein CASSPSEDGANVLTF.

This chain connects TRBV27 to TRBJ1-1; a weak D match, TRBD1 (6 bases). This CDR3 has 16 residues. The V gene's germline CDR1 is MNHEY and CDR2 SMNVEV (reference sequence). V was trimmed by 6 bases and J by 4 bases, leaving 21 bases between them. The CDR3 here is CASSSSTGTKGTEAFF. As DNA, the CDR3 is TGTGCCAGCAGCAGCTCAACCGGGACAAAGGGCACTGAAGCTTTCTTT.

The chain couples TRBV28 to TRBJ1-5; weak D call: TRBD1 (6 bases). This CDR3 has 14 amino acids. The germline V and J ends were trimmed by 6 bases and 11 bases, with 20 bases remaining between them. Looked up from germline, CDR1 is MDHEN and CDR2 is SYDVKM. CDR3 amino acids: CASSRAGGVGSQHF. The CDR3 DNA is TGTGCCAGCAGCCGTGCGGGGGGCGTAGGATCCCAGCATTTT.

This chain links TRBV6-1 with TRBJ2-7; D possibly corresponds to TRBD2 (5 bases). CDR1 MNHNS and CDR2 SASEGT come from the germline V gene. This CDR3 is 13 amino acids long. V was clipped by 5 bases and J by 4 bases, with 12 bases between them. The CDR3 here is CASSHDGGYEQYF. DNA for the CDR3: TGTGCCAGCAGTCACGACGGCGGGTACGAGCAGTACTTC.

J is TRBJ1-5 and V is TRBV4-2; D possibly corresponds to TRBD1 (5 bases). This CDR3 is built from 16 residues. V was trimmed by 0 bases and J by 0 bases, leaving 9 bases between them. From germline, CDR1 is LGHNA and CDR2 YNFKEQ. The CDR3 sequence: CASSQEMTDSNQPQHF. The CDR3 DNA reads TGTGCCAGCAGCCAAGAAATGACAGATAGCAATCAGCCCCAGCATTTT.

The V and J genes are TRBV6-5 and TRBJ1-1, with 8 bases that match TRBD1. Germline V lookup: CDR1 MNHEY, CDR2 SVGAGI. Germline trimming cut 2 bases from V and 4 bases from J; bases unmatched to any gene: 6. The CDR3 loop spans 15 amino acids. The CDR3 DNA reads TGTGCCAGCAGTTACAGACAGGGGTCGGGCACTGAAGCTTTCTTT. Encoded protein: CASSYRQGSGTEAFF.

The rearrangement joins TRBV5-1 to TRBJ2-5, with 10 positions matching TRBD2. The V segment lost 2 bases and the J segment 2 bases; nucleotides outside the gene matches: 0. The CDR3 totals 14 residues. CDR1 and CDR2 from the germline V gene are SGHRS and YFSETQ. The CDR3 DNA reads as TGCGCCAGCAGCTTAGCGGGGGGGCAAGAGACCCAGTACTTC. Translated: CASSLAGGQETQYF.

The chain has TRBV4-1 and TRBJ1-6, with D perhaps matching TRBD1 (5 bases). This CDR3 region has 17 residues. Germline CDR1 and CDR2: MGHRA and YSYEKL. V lost 4 bases and J lost 7, with 20 bases in between. The CDR3 spells CASSLSRGVWQNSPLHF. DNA of the CDR3: TGCGCCAGCAGCCTTTCAAGGGGCGTGTGGCAGAATTCACCCCTCCACTTT.